This T cell receptor (beta chain) was recorded in a study of cytomegalovirus exposure and HLA in healthy donors. Primers: 60 Vbeta forward and 13 Jbeta reverse. Assay used: immunoSEQ multiplex PCR; TCRdb lists only in-frame clones, some missing. Of some 160,000 clones in the sample, 70% to 90% were seen once. Germline V gives CDR1 KGHSH, CDR2 LQKENI. This CDR3 has 16 residues. V lost 0 bases and J lost 5; bases outside the gene matches: 8. General study points: Per a later analysis, approximately 16,000 TCR beta sequences showed association with HLA alleles at 0.05 false discovery rate. Productive status was seen about 90% or about 30% of the time for most TCR beta V segments in an earlier analysis.

Worth noting for this clone: Its antigen remains unidentified.

The specimen sequenced was PBMCs. The genes are TRBV18 and TRBJ2-3; 7 nucleotides line up with TRBD1. This receptor was obtained from a man younger than 40 in good health and CMV-seropositive. The CDR3 DNA reads TGTGCCAGCTCACCACCGACAGGGAGAGATGAAGATACGCAGTATTTT. It encodes CASSPPTGRDEDTQYF. Full variable domain (missing parts from reference TRBV18 and TRBJ2-3): NAGVMQNPRHLVRRRGQEARLRCSPMKGHSHVYWYRQLPEEGLKFMVYLQKENIIDESGMPKERFSAEFPKEGPSILRIQQVVRGDSAAYFCASSPPTGRDEDTQYFGPGTRLTVL.